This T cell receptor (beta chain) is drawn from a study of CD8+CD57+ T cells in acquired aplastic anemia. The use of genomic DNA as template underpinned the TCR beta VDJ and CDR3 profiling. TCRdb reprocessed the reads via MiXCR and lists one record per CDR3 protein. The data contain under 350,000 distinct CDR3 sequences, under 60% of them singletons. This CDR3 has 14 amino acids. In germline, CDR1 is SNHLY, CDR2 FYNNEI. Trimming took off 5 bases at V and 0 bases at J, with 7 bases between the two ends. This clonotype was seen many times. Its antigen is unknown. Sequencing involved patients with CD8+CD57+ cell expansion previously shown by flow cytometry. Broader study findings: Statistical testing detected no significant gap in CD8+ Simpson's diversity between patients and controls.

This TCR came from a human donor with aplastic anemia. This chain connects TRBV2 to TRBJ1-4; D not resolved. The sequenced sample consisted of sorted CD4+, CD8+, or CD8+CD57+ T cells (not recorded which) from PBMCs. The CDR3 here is CASSRYSTNEKLFF. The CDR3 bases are TGTGCCAGCAGTAGGTATTCAACTAATGAAAAACTGTTTTTT.